These 7 T cell receptor beta chains came from one sample sequenced in a study of tumor and adjacent non-tumor tissue in lung cancer. This sample's RNA came from whole unsorted tissue. Distant lung tissue was collected more than 3 cm away from the tumor edge. Three rounds of nested PCR, following a modified ARM-PCR protocol, produced the TCRbeta library. TCRdb reanalysed the multiplex PCR reads using MiXCR and keeps one entry per CDR3 protein. The sample lists approximately 80,000 distinct CDR3 sequences, 80% to 90% occurring once. Input material: distant non-tumor lung tissue. Receptor source: a man between 60 and 75 years old with non-small cell lung cancer.

Of note for this clonotype: At one boundary the junction diverges from the germline segment, which might be a read error. The chain uses TRBV20-1 and TRBJ2-7, with D tentatively TRBD2 (5 bases). In germline, CDR1 is DFQATT, CDR2 SNEGSKA (reference sequence). The CDR3 length is 12 residues. The CDR3 loop is CSTSAVTYEHYF. Written as DNA, the CDR3 is TGCAGTACTAGTGCGGTCACCTACGAGCACTATTTC.

The V gene is TRBV4-1, the J gene TRBJ1-1, with no clear D. Trimming took 1 base from V and 7 from J, leaving 7 bases between them. CDR1 and CDR2 from the germline V gene are MGHRA and YSYEKL. The length of the CDR3 is 12 residues. DNA of the CDR3: TGCGCCAGCAGCCAAGGGGCAGATGAAGCTTTCTTT. Protein sequence: CASSQGADEAFF.

Notes on this clonotype: An end of the junction differs from the germline gene, which may be a read error. The CDR3, as DNA: TGTGTCAGCAGCCGTATGAAGGTTGAAAAACTGTTTTTT. Protein sequence: CVSSRMKVEKLFF. The chain employs TRBV5-5 and TRBJ1-4; D is uncertain. Germline V gene data show CDR1 as SGHKS and CDR2 as YYEKEE (reference sequence). The CDR3 is 13 residues long. Full variable domain (outside the CDR3, taken from reference TRBV5-5 and TRBJ1-4): DAGVTQSPTHLIKTRGQQVTLRCSPISGHKSVSWYQQVLGQGPQFIFQYYEKEERGRGNFPDRFSARQFPNYSSELNVNALLLGDSALYLCVSSRMKVEKLFFGSGTQLSVL.

In the case of this clonotype: One base away lies a much larger clone, so this may be a sequencing read error. The chain employs TRBV6-6 and TRBJ1-2, with D maybe TRBD1 (5 bases). Germline lookup yields CDR1 MNHNY and CDR2 SVGAGI (reference sequence). This CDR3 spans 13 amino acids. V dropped 10 bases and J dropped 2 bases, with 14 bases sitting between them. As DNA, the CDR3 is TGTGCCATCACCCCGGGGCAGAACTATGGCTACACCTTC. This translates into CAITPGQNYGYTF.

A remark on this clonotype: A read error may be the cause here, since a much bigger clone is one base away. The V gene is TRBV4-1, the J gene TRBJ2-6, with D unresolved. The ends were cut back, 0 bases at V and 1 base at J, with 16 bases in the middle. Germline V gene data show CDR1 as MGHRA and CDR2 as YSYEKL. There are 19 residues in the CDR3. This chain's CDR3 is CASSQDKGSRRSGANVLTF. DNA of the CDR3: TGCGCCAGCAGCCAAGATAAGGGTAGCAGGAGATCTGGGGCCAACGTCCTGACTTTC.

This clonotype showed up many times. The CDR3 nucleotides read TGCAGCGTAAGGGAATCTCAAGAGACCCAGTACTTC. Translated, it gives CSVRESQETQYF. The genes are TRBV29-1 and TRBJ2-5; D unclear. Per germline, CDR1 SQVTM and CDR2 ANQGSEA. Deletions cut 6 bases from V and 2 bases from J, with 10 bases between. CDR3 length: 12 amino acids.

The chain links TRBV5-1 to TRBJ1-1; 8 bases map to TRBD1. CDR1 SGHRS and CDR2 YFSETQ come from the germline V gene. V lost 4 bases, J lost 11 bases, and 10 bases stayed unmatched. The CDR3 totals 13 residues. DNA for the CDR3: TGCGCCAGCAGCATAGGACAGGGAGGAGATGCTTTCTTT. As protein: CASSIGQGGDAFF.